This T cell receptor beta chain was obtained from a study of OX40 agonist ivuxolimab in advanced cancers. V was trimmed by 4 bases and J by 0 bases, leaving 9 bases between them. The CDR3 extends over 14 amino acids. Germline CDR1 and CDR2: LGHNA and YSLEER. Collection of blood occurred at baseline, at cycle 4 day 1, and at cycle 7 day 1. Produced via immunoSEQ multiplex PCR; TCRdb's table is partial and in-frame only. The sample yields 37,000 or so clones, 70% to 80% seen once. The receptor was isolated from an adult with an advanced solid tumor such as melanoma, head and neck, liver or kidney cancer. The chain combines TRBV4-3 with TRBJ1-2; D unclear. Sequenced material: CD4+ or CD8+ T cells sorted from blood, taken in a trial of the OX40 agonist ivuxolimab. CDR3 sequence: CASSPEYPNYGYTF. The DNA of the CDR3 is TGCGCCAGCAGCCCTGAATACCCTAACTATGGCTACACCTTC.